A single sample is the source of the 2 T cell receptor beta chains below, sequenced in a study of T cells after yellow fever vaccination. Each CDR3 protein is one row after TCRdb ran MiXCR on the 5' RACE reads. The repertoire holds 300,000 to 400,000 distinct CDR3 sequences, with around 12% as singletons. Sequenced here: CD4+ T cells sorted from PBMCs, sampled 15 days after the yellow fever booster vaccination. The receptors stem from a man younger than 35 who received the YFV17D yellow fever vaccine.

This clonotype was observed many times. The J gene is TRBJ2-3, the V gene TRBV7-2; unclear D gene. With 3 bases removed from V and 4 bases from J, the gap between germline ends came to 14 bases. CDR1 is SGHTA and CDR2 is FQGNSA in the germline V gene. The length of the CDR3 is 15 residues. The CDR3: CASSLLRASADTQYF. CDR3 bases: TGTGCCAGCAGCTTGCTTAGGGCCTCGGCAGATACGCAGTATTTT.

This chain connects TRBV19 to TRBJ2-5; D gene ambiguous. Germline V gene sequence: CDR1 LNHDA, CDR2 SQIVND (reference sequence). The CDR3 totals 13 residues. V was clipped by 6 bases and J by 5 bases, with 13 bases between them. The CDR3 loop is CASSPAGRETQYF. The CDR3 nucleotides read TGTGCCAGTAGCCCGGCAGGACGGGAGACCCAGTACTTC.